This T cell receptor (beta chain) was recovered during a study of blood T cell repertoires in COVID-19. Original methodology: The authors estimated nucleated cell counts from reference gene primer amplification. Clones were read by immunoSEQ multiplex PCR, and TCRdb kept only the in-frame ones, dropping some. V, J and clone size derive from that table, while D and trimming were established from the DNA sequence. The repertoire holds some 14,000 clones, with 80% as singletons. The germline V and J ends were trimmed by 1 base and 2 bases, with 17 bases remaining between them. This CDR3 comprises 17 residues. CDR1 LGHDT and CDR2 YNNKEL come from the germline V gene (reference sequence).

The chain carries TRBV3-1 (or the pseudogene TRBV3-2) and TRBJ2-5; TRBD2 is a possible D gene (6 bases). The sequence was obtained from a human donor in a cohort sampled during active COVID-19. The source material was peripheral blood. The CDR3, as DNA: TGTGCCAGCAGCCAAGCAGTGAGCGGGCAAAAACAAGAGACCCAGTACTTC. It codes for CASSQAVSGQKQETQYF.